The clone carrying this T cell receptor (beta chain) was recorded only once. Its matching antigen is unknown. The CDR3 contains 17 residues. V shed 3 bases and J 2 bases; nucleotides not matched to a gene: 11. The germline CDR1 and CDR2 sequences are GTSNPN and SVGIG (reference sequence). The data were taken from a study of cytomegalovirus exposure and HLA in healthy donors. The PCR had 60 Vbeta and 13 Jbeta primers. Profiled with immunoSEQ multiplex PCR; TCRdb holds only in-frame clones, not every one. Of around 130,000 clones listed, 80% to 90% were seen once; the top ten hold roughly 3%. The study, taken as a whole, reports: In a later analysis, across HLA loci, associated TCR counts were highest for DRB1, lowest for HLA-C.

The origin of this receptor is a man aged 50 to 60 in good health and CMV-seronegative. The chain couples TRBV30 to TRBJ2-7, with 12 bases identical to TRBD1. The specimen sequenced was PBMCs. CDR3 sequence: CAWRATGTGGRTYEQYF. The CDR3 nucleotides read TGTGCCTGGAGGGCTACCGGGACAGGGGGCCGAACCTACGAGCAGTACTTC.